One and the same sample provided the 23 T cell receptor beta chains below, sequenced in a study of T cells in women clearing cervical HPV infection. TCRdb's table, derived via immunoSEQ multiplex PCR, lists solely in-frame clones and lacks some. The ten most abundant clones cover roughly 1.6% of a sample with roughly 35,000 clones. Sequences were obtained from blood buffy coat. The receptors were gathered from a woman aged 18-70 years with a cervical HPV16 infection that either progressed to CIN3+ or cleared (not recorded which).

On this clone: The read is 3 residues too short to cover the CDR3 end, so that end is filled in from the germline J gene. The chain is built from TRBV28 and TRBJ1-2; TRBD1 is a possible D gene (5 bases). CDR1 is MDHEN and CDR2 is SYDVKM in the germline V gene. The CDR3 extends over 13 amino acids. V was clipped by 10 bases and J by 3 bases, with 15 bases between them. CDR3 bases read: TGTGCCACCGTGGGGGGGAGCGACTATGGC. Residues: CATVGGSDYG. The full-length CDR3 reads as CATVGGSDYGYTF.

Worth noting for this clone: Read sequence stops 3 residues before the CDR3 end, and the germline J gene provides the missing end. The rearrangement links TRBV18 to TRBJ2-5; TRBD1 might be the D (6 bases). V gave up 3 bases and J gave up 0 bases, with 11 bases separating them. The germline V gene has CDR1 KGHSH and CDR2 LQKENI. This CDR3 spans 15 amino acids. CDR3 region: CASSPRDTYQETQYF. Partial CDR3 DNA: TGTGCCAGCTCACCCCGGGACACCTACCAAGAGACC.

In the case of this clone: The read halts 3 residues ahead of the CDR3 end, with the missing end drawn from the germline J gene. V gene TRBV19 combines with J gene TRBJ2-2, with TRBD1 matching 8 bases. Germline CDR1 and CDR2: LNHDA and SQIVND (reference sequence). The CDR3 covers 15 residues. With 5 bases clipped from V and 5 bases from J, the junction kept 7 bases outside the gene matches. CDR3: CASSLRTGWTGELFF. CDR3 DNA (partial): TGTGCCAGTAGTCTCCGGACAGGGTGGACCGGGGAG.

A remark on this clone: The CDR3 end is not reached by the read, which stops 3 residues before it; the germline J gene fills it in. The chain carries TRBV18 and TRBJ2-2, with 11 bases aligning to TRBD1. Germline V lookup: CDR1 KGHSH, CDR2 LQKENI. The CDR3 consists of 16 residues. CDR3 DNA (partial): TGTGCCAGCTCACCTCTGGACAGGGGGCCTAATGAAAAG. It specifies CASSPLDRGPNEK. The full CDR3 protein reads CASSPLDRGPNEKLFF.

CDR3 loop: CASSFSDTEAFF. The CDR3 DNA, read in part, is TGTGCCAGCAGCTTTTCGGACACTGAA. The chain employs TRBV7-2 and TRBJ1-1; D ambiguous. The sequence runs out 3 residues before the end of the CDR3; the remainder is reconstructed from the germline J gene. V dropped 3 bases and J dropped 3 bases, with 5 bases sitting between them. Per germline, CDR1 SGHTA and CDR2 FQGNSA. The CDR3 length is 12 residues.

The sequenced CDR3 bases are TGCAGTGCGTACCGGCCAGGGTGGGGC. Protein sequence: CSAYRPGWG. The full CDR3 protein reads CSAYRPGWGYTF. The chain joins TRBV20-1 to TRBJ1-2; weak D call: TRBD1 (5 bases). The read falls 3 residues short of the CDR3 end, and the missing part is taken from the germline J gene. This CDR3 region has 12 residues. CDR1 is DFQATT and CDR2 is SNEGSKA in the germline V gene (reference sequence).

About this clone itself: The read is 3 residues too short to cover the CDR3 end, so that end is filled in from the germline J gene. The chain combines TRBV19 with TRBJ2-7; TRBD1 matches 9 bases. Germline CDR1 reads LNHDA; CDR2 reads SQIVND (reference sequence). The junction had 13 bases not matched to a gene; V was cut back by 4 bases and J by 6 bases. The CDR3 sequence is 16 residues long. Incomplete CDR3 DNA: TGTGCCAGTAGTAGGACAGGGGCAAGTCTCTCTGGCGAG. Protein sequence: CASSRTGASLSGE. The CDR3 as a whole reads CASSRTGASLSGEQYF.

CDR3 sequence: CASSPPGTGANYGYTF. Incomplete CDR3 DNA: TGTGCCAGCTCACCCCCGGGGACGGGGGCTAACTATGGC. V gene TRBV18 combines with J gene TRBJ1-2; TRBD1 might be the D (5 bases). From the germline J gene comes the end of the CDR3, since the read stops 3 residues before it. V lost 3 bases to trimming and J lost 0 bases, with 14 bases between them. CDR1 is KGHSH, CDR2 LQKENI, per germline. The CDR3 sequence is 16 residues long.

As to this clone: One end of the junction fails to match germline, which may point to a read error. The observed sequence ends 3 residues before the CDR3 terminus, with the missing tail filled in from the germline J gene. The same CDR3 is also encoded by other DNA sequences in this sample. The J gene is TRBJ1-3, the V gene TRBV7-9, with a possible D match to TRBD1 (5 bases). Germline CDR1 and CDR2: SEHNR and FQNEAQ (reference sequence). This CDR3 region has 14 residues. The sequenced part of the CDR3 DNA is TGTGCCAGCCCAGGACTCCCGGGGGGAAACACA. It is translated as CASPGLPGGNT. The entire CDR3 reads CASPGLPGGNTIYF.

On this clone itself: Read data end 3 residues before the CDR3 end; the end is taken from the germline J gene. This chain joins TRBV11-2 and TRBJ1-4, with D perhaps matching TRBD1 (6 bases). V was pared by 5 bases and J by 5 bases, with 15 bases between. This CDR3 comprises 15 residues. Germline V gene data show CDR1 as SGHAT and CDR2 as FQNNGV. The sequenced part of the CDR3 DNA is TGTGCCAGCAGCCTTGGCGCGGGACAAAATGAAAAA. Encoded protein: CASSLGAGQNEK. The entire CDR3 protein reads CASSLGAGQNEKLFF.

As to this clone: The CDR3 end falls 3 residues outside the read, so it is completed with the germline J gene. The rearrangement uses TRBV14 and TRBJ2-5; 8 nucleotides align to TRBD2. This CDR3 spans 16 amino acids. Germline CDR1 and CDR2: SGHDN and FVKESK. V gave up 4 bases and J gave up 3 bases; unmatched junction bases: 10. The sequenced CDR3 bases are TGTGCCAGCAGCCCATACCCTAGCGGGCGTAAAGAGACC. This encodes CASSPYPSGRKET. The whole CDR3 reads CASSPYPSGRKETQYF.

About this clone itself: Read sequence stops 3 residues before the CDR3 end, and the germline J gene provides the missing end. This chain joins TRBV6-4 and TRBJ2-5; D call uncertain. CDR1 is MRHNA, CDR2 SNTAGT, per germline. The CDR3 sequence is 13 residues long. Trimming pared 2 bases from V and 1 base from J, leaving 5 bases between. CDR3 sequence reads: CASSDGLQETQYF. The sequenced part of the CDR3 DNA is TGTGCCAGCAGTGACGGCCTCCAAGAGACC.

Concerning this clone: The read comes to an end 3 residues before the CDR3 does, leaving the germline J gene to fill in the end. The chain links TRBV5-1 to TRBJ1-1; no firm D call. V lost 0 bases to trimming and J lost 0 bases, with 9 bases between them. Germline values: CDR1 SGHRS, CDR2 YFSETQ. The CDR3 extends over 15 amino acids. CDR3 loop: CASSLADTMNTEAFF. The covered CDR3 bases are TGCGCCAGCAGCTTGGCCGACACCATGAACACTGAA.

A remark on this clone: The read ends 3 residues early relative to the CDR3; the germline J gene fills the gap. This chain connects TRBV19 to TRBJ1-2; TRBD1 is a possible D gene (6 bases). Germline V lookup: CDR1 LNHDA, CDR2 SQIVND (reference sequence). The CDR3 contains 14 residues. CDR3 protein: CASSWVAGDNDYTF. Incomplete CDR3 DNA: TGTGCCAGTAGTTGGGTAGCGGGGGACAATGAC.

A note on this clone: Coverage ceases 3 residues before the CDR3 finishes, and the germline J gene fills in the end. This chain connects TRBV19 to TRBJ1-1; the D gene is possibly TRBD1 (5 bases). This CDR3 has 13 amino acids. Between the trimmed V and J ends, which lost 5 bases and 7 bases, there was a span of 14 bases. CDR1 LNHDA and CDR2 SQIVND come from the germline V gene (reference sequence). CDR3 protein: CASSLAGTDEAFF. Partial CDR3 DNA: TGTGCCAGTAGTTTAGCCGGGACTGATGAA.

To note about this clone: The read ends 3 residues shy of where the CDR3 ends; the end is completed using the germline J gene. The V call is TRBV6-2 or TRBV6-3, the J call TRBJ1-1, with 11 bases aligning to TRBD1. The V segment lost 6 bases and the J segment 5 bases; nucleotides outside the gene matches: 8. CDR1 is MNHEY, CDR2 SVGEGT, per germline. The length of the CDR3 is 15 residues. The CDR3 bases that were read are TGTGCCAGCAGCCCCCTGGGACAGGGGGGGACTGAA. Protein: CASSPLGQGGTE. The full CDR3 protein reads CASSPLGQGGTEAFF.

In the case of this clone: Read data end 3 residues before the CDR3 end; the end is taken from the germline J gene. The chain couples TRBV12-3 or TRBV12-4 to TRBJ2-7; 9 nucleotides match TRBD2. With 2 bases clipped from V and 3 bases from J, the junction kept 2 bases outside the gene matches. The CDR3 spans 14 residues. CDR3 amino acids: CASSLSSGNYEQYF. Partial CDR3 DNA: TGTGCCAGCAGTTTATCTAGCGGGAACTACGAG.

With respect to this clone: Germline is not matched at one junction end, which may reflect a read error. The read falls 3 residues short of the CDR3 end, and the missing part is taken from the germline J gene. The rearrangement uses TRBV4-2 and TRBJ2-1; 13 positions agree with TRBD2. The germline CDR1 and CDR2 sequences are LGHNA and YNFKEQ. The CDR3 is made up of 18 amino acids. CDR3 DNA, as far as it was read: TGCGCCAGCAGCCAAGAAATGGGACTAGCGGGGTATATAGATGAG. Protein: CASSQEMGLAGYIDE. The CDR3, in full, reads CASSQEMGLAGYIDEQFF.

With respect to this clone: The CDR3 extends 3 residues past the end of the read, so its final part is completed from the germline J gene. V is TRBV6-1 and J is TRBJ1-5; D call uncertain. The CDR3 totals 16 residues. Germline values: CDR1 MNHNS, CDR2 SASEGT. Trimming cost V 2 bases and J 2 bases, with 13 bases left between them. CDR3 bases read: TGTGCCAGCAGTGAATTATCGGGGTCGGGCAATCAGCCC. Residues: CASSELSGSGNQP. The full CDR3 reads CASSELSGSGNQPQHF.

Comments on this clone: The sequence runs out 3 residues before the end of the CDR3; the remainder is reconstructed from the germline J gene. The chain couples TRBV20-1 to TRBJ2-3; 7 nucleotides line up with TRBD2. Germline CDR1 is DFQATT and CDR2 is SNEGSKA (reference sequence). With V trimmed by 6 bases and J by 1 base, 10 bases remained unmatched. The CDR3 has 15 amino acids. CDR3 DNA (partial): TGCAGTGCAGAAGCGGGGCCCCCGGGCACAGATACG. This translates into CSAEAGPPGTDT. The whole CDR3 region reads CSAEAGPPGTDTQYF.

In the case of this clone: The read stops 3 residues short of the end of the CDR3; the missing end is completed from the germline J gene. Other nucleotide sequences in the sample specify the same CDR3. This chain connects TRBV18 to TRBJ2-5; 10 bases fit TRBD2. J lost 0 bases, V lost 1 base, and 8 bases had no gene match. Germline V gene data show CDR1 as KGHSH and CDR2 as LQKENI. This CDR3 is 18 amino acids long. This CDR3 is CASSPRLAGAMYQETQYF. CDR3 DNA, as far as it was read: TGTGCCAGCTCACCACGGCTAGCGGGGGCTATGTACCAAGAGACC.

For this clone: Read coverage stops 3 residues before the CDR3 terminus; the germline J gene supplies the remainder. The gene calls are TRBV6-2 or TRBV6-3 and TRBJ1-5, with D unresolved. Germline V gene sequence: CDR1 MNHEY, CDR2 SVGEGT. This CDR3 has 13 amino acids. V was pared by 6 bases and J by 5 bases, with 11 bases between. CDR3 protein: CASRQWLDQPQHF. The part of the CDR3 DNA that was read is TGTGCCAGCAGGCAGTGGTTGGATCAGCCC.

On this clone: The missing CDR3 end, 3 residues past where the read stops, is filled in from the germline J gene. V and J are TRBV5-5 and TRBJ2-7; no reliable D call. The length of the CDR3 is 14 residues. V was pared by 0 bases and J by 0 bases, with 7 bases between. Germline CDR1 and CDR2: SGHKS and YYEKEE (reference sequence). CDR3 bases read: TGTGCCAGCAGCTTGGCGGTTAGCTCCTACGAG. Its translation: CASSLAVSSYE. The CDR3 reads in full as CASSLAVSSYEQYF.